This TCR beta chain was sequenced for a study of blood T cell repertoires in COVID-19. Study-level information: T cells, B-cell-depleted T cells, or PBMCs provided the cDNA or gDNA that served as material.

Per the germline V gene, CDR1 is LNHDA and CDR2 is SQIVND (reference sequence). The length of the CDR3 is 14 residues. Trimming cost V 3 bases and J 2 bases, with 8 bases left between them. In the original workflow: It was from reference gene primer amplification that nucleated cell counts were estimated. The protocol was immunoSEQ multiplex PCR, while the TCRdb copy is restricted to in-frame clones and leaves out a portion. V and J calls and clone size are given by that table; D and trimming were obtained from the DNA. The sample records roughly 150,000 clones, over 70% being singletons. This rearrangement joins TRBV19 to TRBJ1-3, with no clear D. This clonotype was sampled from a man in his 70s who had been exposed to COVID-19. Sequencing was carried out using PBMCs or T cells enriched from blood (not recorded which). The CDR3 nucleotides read TGTGCCAGTAGTATGGGAGGAGCTGGAAACACCATATATTTT. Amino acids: CASSMGGAGNTIYF.